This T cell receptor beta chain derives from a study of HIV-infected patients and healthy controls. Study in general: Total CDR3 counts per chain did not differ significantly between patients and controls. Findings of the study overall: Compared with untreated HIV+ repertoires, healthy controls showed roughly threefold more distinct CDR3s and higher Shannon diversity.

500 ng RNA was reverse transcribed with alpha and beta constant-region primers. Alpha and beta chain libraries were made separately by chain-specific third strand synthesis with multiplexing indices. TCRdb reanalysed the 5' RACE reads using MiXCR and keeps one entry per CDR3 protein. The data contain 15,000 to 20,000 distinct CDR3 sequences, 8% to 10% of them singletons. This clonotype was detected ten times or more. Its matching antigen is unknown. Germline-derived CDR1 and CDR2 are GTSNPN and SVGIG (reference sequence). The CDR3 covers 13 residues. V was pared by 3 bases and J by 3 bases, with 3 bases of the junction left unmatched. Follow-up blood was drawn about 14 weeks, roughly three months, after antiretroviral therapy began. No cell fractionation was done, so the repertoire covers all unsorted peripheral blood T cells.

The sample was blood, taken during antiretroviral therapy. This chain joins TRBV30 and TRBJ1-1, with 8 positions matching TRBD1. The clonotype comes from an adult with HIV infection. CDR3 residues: CAWRQGAYTEAFF. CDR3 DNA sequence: TGTGCCTGGAGGCAGGGGGCGTACACTGAAGCTTTCTTT.